This entry lists 5 T cell receptor beta chains sequenced from one sample in a study of cytomegalovirus exposure and HLA in healthy donors. PCR amplification relied on 60 Vbeta primers (plus 13 Jbeta primers). Produced via immunoSEQ multiplex PCR; TCRdb's table is partial and in-frame only. Of over 110,000 clones detected, about 80% appear once; the ten largest clones hold around 4.3%. Sequencing used PBMCs. The receptors were gathered from a man between 35 and 55 years old in good health and CMV-seronegative.

The J gene is TRBJ1-1, the V gene TRBV18; TRBD1 aligns across 7 bases. Germline V CDR1 and CDR2: KGHSH, LQKENI. With 4 bases clipped from V and 2 bases from J, the junction kept 7 bases outside the gene matches. The CDR3 spans 15 residues. The CDR3 here is CASSLTGTANTEAFF. For the CDR3, the DNA is TGTGCCAGCTCACTTACCGGGACAGCAAACACTGAAGCTTTCTTT.

This clone has more than one count but fewer than ten. V usage is TRBV6-5 and J usage is TRBJ1-1, with D unresolved. Between the trimmed V and J ends, which lost 1 base and 6 bases, there was a span of 9 bases. The CDR3 spans 13 residues. CDR1 MNHEY and CDR2 SVGAGI come from the germline V gene. In DNA form, the CDR3 reads TGTGCCAGCAGTTACTTACAGACATCTGAAGCTTTCTTT. It encodes CASSYLQTSEAFF.

The genes are TRBV6-1 and TRBJ2-3; tentatively, D is TRBD2 (6 bases). This CDR3 has 13 residues. V gave up 3 bases and J gave up 10 bases, with 14 bases separating them. Germline lookup yields CDR1 MNHNS and CDR2 SASEGT. CDR3 DNA: TGTGCCAGCAGTGACATCCAGCGGGCGGCGCAGTATTTT. This encodes CASSDIQRAAQYF.

V is TRBV29-1 and J is TRBJ2-2; TRBD1 might be the D (6 bases). Looked up from germline, CDR1 is SQVTM and CDR2 is ANQGSEA. The CDR3 runs 14 residues. Deletions cut 6 bases from V and 1 base from J, with 12 bases between. CDR3 loop: CSVLKGQNTGELFF. CDR3 nucleotide sequence: TGCAGCGTCCTTAAGGGACAGAACACCGGGGAGCTGTTTTTT.

This chain uses TRBV6-5 with TRBJ1-2; the D gene is possibly TRBD1 (6 bases). The CDR3 extends over 14 amino acids. Per germline, CDR1 MNHEY and CDR2 SVGAGI. The V gene lost 8 bases and the J gene lost 0 bases, with 13 bases spanning the gap. CDR3 in amino acids: CASRKGGSNYGYTF. The CDR3 DNA follows: TGTGCCAGCCGAAAGGGGGGGTCTAACTATGGCTACACCTTC.